Listed here are 7 T cell receptor beta chains from one sample, sequenced in a study of Graves' ophthalmopathy and Graves' hyperthyroidism. The authors amplified TCR beta CDR3 regions, and they did so from RNA transcripts for repertoire sequencing. Investigators did first-round RT-PCR with HTBI primers, then second-round multiplex PCR. TCRdb ran MiXCR on the multiplex PCR reads and lists one entry per CDR3 protein. Among about 620,000 distinct CDR3 sequences, 22% were seen once, and the ten largest hold approximately 7%. The source material was peripheral blood. The receptors shown here come from a young woman with stable Graves' hyperthyroidism. Some clones in this sample may be carry-over from other donors' samples.

This clonotype was seen many times. The V gene is TRBV12-3 or TRBV12-4, the J gene TRBJ2-2; D remains ambiguous. The CDR3 has 16 residues. V was cut by 3 bases and J by 0 bases, with 11 bases left in between. In DNA form, the CDR3 reads TGTGCCAGCAGTTTGCCCCAAAACCCGAACACCGGGGAGCTGTTTTTT. Its protein is CASSLPQNPNTGELFF.

This clonotype was seen ten or more times. The chain is built from TRBV9 and TRBJ2-2; 7 nucleotides align to TRBD1. The CDR3 totals 15 residues. Trimming at V came to 0 bases and at J to 3 bases, leaving 2 bases not matched to a gene. Germline CDR1 reads SGDLS; CDR2 reads YYNGEE. Here the CDR3 reads CASSVEGAYTGELFF. The CDR3 region has the DNA TGTGCCAGCAGCGTAGAGGGGGCATACACCGGGGAGCTGTTTTTT. Drawing the rest from reference TRBV9 and TRBJ2-2, the complete variable domain is DSGVTQTPKHLITATGQRVTLRCSPRSGDLSVYWYQQSLDQGLQFLIQYYNGEERAKGNILERFSAQQFPDLHSELNLSSLELGDSALYFCASSVEGAYTGELFFGEGSRLTVL.

For the CDR3, the DNA is TGTGCCAGCAGCCTGCCGGGGACGCAAGAGACCCAGTACTTC. Translation gives CASSLPGTQETQYF. V usage is TRBV25-1 and J usage is TRBJ2-5; the D gene could be TRBD1 or TRBD2 (5 bases each). The V gene lost 6 bases and the J gene lost 2 bases, with 13 bases spanning the gap. CDR3 length: 14 residues. Germline assignment: CDR1 MGHDK and CDR2 SYGVNS.

The chain carries TRBV6-5 and TRBJ2-7; D not certain. Trimming pared 2 bases from V and 5 bases from J, leaving 10 bases between. CDR1 is MNHEY and CDR2 is SVGAGI in the germline V gene. This CDR3 region has 13 residues. The CDR3 bases are TGTGCCAGCAGTTACACGTCAGGCCACGAGCAGTACTTC. The encoded protein is CASSYTSGHEQYF.

This clonotype came up many times. The rearrangement uses TRBV12-3 or TRBV12-4 and TRBJ2-5; D uncertain. CDR3 size: 14 residues. V was pared by 4 bases and J by 2 bases, with 11 bases between. Here the CDR3 DNA reads TGTGCCAGCAGTTGGCTCAGTGGACAAGAGACCCAGTACTTC. Its protein product is CASSWLSGQETQYF.

A note on this clonotype: A single base separates this from a much larger clone, so it may be a read error. Likely a read error: the CDR3 ends without its conserved phenylalanine or tryptophan. This chain joins TRBV7-3 and TRBJ1-3; no clear D gene. The germline CDR1 and CDR2 sequences are SGHTA and FQGTGA. V gave up 5 bases and J gave up 0 bases, with 5 bases separating them. The CDR3 covers 13 residues. DNA of the CDR3: TGTGCCAGCAGCAAGAGCTCTGGAAACACCATATATTAT. It is translated as CASSKSSGNTIYY.

This clonotype was observed at least ten times. The CDR3 DNA is TGTGCCAGCAGTGTCAGGGGCCTATCCTACGAGCAGTACTTC. This codes for CASSVRGLSYEQYF. The V gene is TRBV12-3 or TRBV12-4, the J gene TRBJ2-7; TRBD1 is a possible D gene (6 bases). The CDR3 extends over 14 amino acids. V lost 5 bases, J lost 1 base, and 12 bases lay in between.